These 2 T cell receptor beta chains were sequenced from one sample in a study of T cell responses to AZD1222 COVID-19 vaccine. The protocol was immunoSEQ multiplex PCR, while the TCRdb copy is restricted to in-frame clones and leaves out a portion. The sample has 110,000 to 150,000 clones; 92% are singletons. The source material was peripheral blood, sampled on day 0 of AZD1222 vaccination. These receptors were obtained from an adult in good health.

The J gene is TRBJ2-5, the V gene TRBV28, with a possible D match to TRBD2 (5 bases). CDR3 length equals 14 residues. V lost 6 bases, J lost 0 bases, and 11 bases lay in between. The germline V gene encodes CDR1 MDHEN and CDR2 SYDVKM. The CDR3 sequence is CASSPSTNQETQYF. DNA for the CDR3: TGTGCCAGCAGCCCCTCGACTAACCAAGAGACCCAGTACTTC.

The chain carries TRBV3-1 (or the pseudogene TRBV3-2) and TRBJ1-2; unclear D gene. With 8 bases removed from V and 1 base from J, the gap between germline ends came to 5 bases. CDR1 LGHDT and CDR2 YNNKEL come from the germline V gene (reference sequence). The CDR3 has 11 amino acids. The DNA for the CDR3 is TGTGCCAGCGGAGGTAACTATGGCTACACCTTC. Amino acids: CASGGNYGYTF.